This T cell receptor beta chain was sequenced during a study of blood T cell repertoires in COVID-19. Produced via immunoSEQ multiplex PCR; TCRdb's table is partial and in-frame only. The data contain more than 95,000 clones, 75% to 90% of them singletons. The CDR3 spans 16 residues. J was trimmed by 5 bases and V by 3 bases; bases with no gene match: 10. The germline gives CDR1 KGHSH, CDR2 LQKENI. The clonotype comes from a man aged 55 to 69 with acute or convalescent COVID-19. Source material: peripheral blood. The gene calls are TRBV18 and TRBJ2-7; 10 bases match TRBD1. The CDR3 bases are TGTGCCAGCTCACCCCCCTGGGGACAGGGGTACCACGAGCAGTACTTC. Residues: CASSPPWGQGYHEQYF. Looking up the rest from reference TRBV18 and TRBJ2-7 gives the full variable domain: NAGVMQNPRHLVRRRGQEARLRCSPMKGHSHVYWYRQLPEEGLKFMVYLQKENIIDESGMPKERFSAEFPKEGPSILRIQQVVRGDSAAYFCASSPPWGQGYHEQYFGPGTRLTVT.